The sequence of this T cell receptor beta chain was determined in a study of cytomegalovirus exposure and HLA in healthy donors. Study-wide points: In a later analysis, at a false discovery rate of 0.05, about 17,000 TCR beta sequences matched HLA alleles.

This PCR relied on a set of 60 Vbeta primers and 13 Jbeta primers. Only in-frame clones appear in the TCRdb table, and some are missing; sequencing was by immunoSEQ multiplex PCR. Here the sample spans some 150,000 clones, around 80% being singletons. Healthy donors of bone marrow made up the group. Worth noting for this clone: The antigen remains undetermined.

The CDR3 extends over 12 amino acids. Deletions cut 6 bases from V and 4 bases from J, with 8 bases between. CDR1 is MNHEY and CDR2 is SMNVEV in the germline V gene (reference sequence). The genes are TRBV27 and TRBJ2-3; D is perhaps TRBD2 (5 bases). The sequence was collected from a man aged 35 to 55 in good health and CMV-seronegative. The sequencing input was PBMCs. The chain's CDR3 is CASRLGADTQYF. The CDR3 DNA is TGTGCCAGCAGGCTCGGGGCAGATACGCAGTATTTT.